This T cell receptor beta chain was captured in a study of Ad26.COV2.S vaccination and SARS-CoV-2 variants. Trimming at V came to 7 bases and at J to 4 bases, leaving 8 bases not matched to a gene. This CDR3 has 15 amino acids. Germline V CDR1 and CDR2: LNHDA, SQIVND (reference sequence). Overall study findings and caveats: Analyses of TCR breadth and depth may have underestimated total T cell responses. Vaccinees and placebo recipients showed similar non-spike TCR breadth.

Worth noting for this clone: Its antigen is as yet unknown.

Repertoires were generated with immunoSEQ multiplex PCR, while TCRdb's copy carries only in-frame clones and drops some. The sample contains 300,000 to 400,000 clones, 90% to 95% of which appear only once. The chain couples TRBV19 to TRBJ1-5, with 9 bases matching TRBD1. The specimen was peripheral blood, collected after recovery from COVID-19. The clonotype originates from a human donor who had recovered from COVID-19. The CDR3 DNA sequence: TGTGCCAGTACCAAACCCGACAGGGGGAATCAGCCCCAGCATTTT. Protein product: CASTKPDRGNQPQHF.